These 30 T cell receptor beta chains came from one sample sequenced in a study of T cell responses to AZD1222 COVID-19 vaccine (dated by TCRdb to about 2021). Library prep was done by the immunoSEQ multiplex PCR assay. TCRdb took this table from immuneACCESS and kept in-frame rearrangements with V and J called. Such tables lack part of the clones; where checked against another copy, unresolved V genes explain under half of the gap, and the rest is unexplained. The sample table lists about 70,000 clones, about four fifths of them with a count of one. The ten largest clones take up about 6.1% of the sample. In the paper's terms, the time point label means: about 28 days (+/-7) after the second vaccine dose. The sequencing here drew on peripheral blood, taken 28 days after the second AZD1222 dose. All receptors come from an adult who received the AZD1222 COVID-19 vaccine.

The genes are TRBV19 and TRBJ1-1; tentatively, D is TRBD1 (6 bases). The length of the CDR3 is 14 residues. V gave up 9 bases and J gave up 1 base, with 15 bases separating them. The germline CDR1 and CDR2 sequences are LNHDA and SQIVND (reference sequence). The CDR3: CASQQGGGNTEAFF. DNA for the CDR3: TGTGCCAGCCAACAGGGTGGGGGGAACACTGAAGCTTTCTTT.

The gene calls are TRBV30 and TRBJ2-5, with a weak D call TRBD1 (5 bases). CDR1 is GTSNPN and CDR2 is SVGIG in the germline V gene (reference sequence). V was clipped by 2 bases and J by 5 bases, with 6 bases between them. This CDR3 is 11 amino acids long. The CDR3 region is CAWSWGETQYF. CDR3 bases: TGTGCCTGGAGTTGGGGCGAGACCCAGTACTTC.

The V gene is TRBV7-9, the J gene TRBJ2-5, with TRBD2 as a possible D gene (5 bases). The V gene lost 2 bases and the J gene lost 4 bases, with 5 bases spanning the gap. Germline assignment: CDR1 SEHNR and CDR2 FQNEAQ (reference sequence). The CDR3 sequence is 12 residues long. The CDR3 region has the DNA TGTGCCAGCAGCTTACGGGGAGAGACCCAGTACTTC. It is translated as CASSLRGETQYF.

This sequence joins TRBV12-5 and TRBJ1-1; no clear D gene. This CDR3 has 13 residues. The germline V gene encodes CDR1 LGHNT and CDR2 FRNRAP. Deletions cut 6 bases from V and 5 bases from J, with 13 bases between. CDR3 bases: TGTGCTAGTGGGCCAATAACAGAGACTGAAGCTTTCTTT. Translation: CASGPITETEAFF.

This clone was seen a few times. V gene TRBV27 combines with J gene TRBJ2-7; weak D call: TRBD1 (6 bases). Per the germline V gene, CDR1 is MNHEY and CDR2 is SMNVEV (reference sequence). Trimming pared 8 bases from V and 0 bases from J, leaving 14 bases between. This CDR3 contains 14 residues. CDR3 nucleotides: TGTGCCAGCCACAGGGTTGGAAGCTCCTACGAGCAGTACTTC. Its protein is CASHRVGSSYEQYF.

The CDR3 DNA reads as TGTGCCAGCAGCCAACAGGCCTCCTACGAGCAGTACTTC. It translates to CASSQQASYEQYF. The rearrangement joins TRBV3-1 (or the pseudogene TRBV3-2) to TRBJ2-7; D is uncertain. CDR1 is LGHDT, CDR2 YNNKEL, per germline (reference sequence). V was shortened by 2 bases and J by 0 bases, with 5 bases between the two germline ends. The CDR3 length is 13 residues.

The chain couples TRBV2 to TRBJ2-3, with 9 bases that match TRBD2. Germline V gene sequence: CDR1 SNHLY, CDR2 FYNNEI. This CDR3 contains 15 residues. The V gene end was trimmed by 4 bases and the J gene end by 1 base; junction bases not matched to a gene: 3. The CDR3: CASSGRGGGTDTQYF. CDR3 nucleotide sequence: TGTGCCAGCAGTGGGCGGGGGGGTGGCACAGATACGCAGTATTTT.

The genes are TRBV7-6 and TRBJ2-7, with 7 bases identical to TRBD1. V was pared by 5 bases and J by 2 bases, with 15 bases of the junction left unmatched. This CDR3 comprises 17 residues. In germline, CDR1 is SGHVS, CDR2 FNYEAQ. The CDR3 DNA reads as TGTGCCAGCAGCCCCCGGGACAGCAGAAATCGACCCTACGAGCAGTACTTC. Protein sequence: CASSPRDSRNRPYEQYF.

CDR3 coding DNA: TGTGCCAGCAGCTTTAGTGGGGGACAGGCCTACGAGCAGTACTTC. It specifies CASSFSGGQAYEQYF. The chain combines TRBV5-5 with TRBJ2-7; 8 bases agree with TRBD1. J gave up 2 bases and V 2 bases, and 6 bases lay outside the gene matches. CDR1 is SGHKS and CDR2 is YYEKEE in the germline V gene (reference sequence). This CDR3 spans 15 amino acids.

CDR3 sequence reads: CASRGGLYGNIQYF. CDR3 DNA sequence: TGTGCCAGCAGGGGGGGGCTCTACGGGAACATTCAGTACTTC. The chain links TRBV27 to TRBJ2-4, with TRBD2 as a possible D gene (7 bases). The V end lost 6 bases, the J end lost 7 bases, and 16 bases lay between the germline ends. Germline V lookup: CDR1 MNHEY, CDR2 SMNVEV (reference sequence). The CDR3 is 14 residues long.

The gene calls are TRBV2 and TRBJ1-1; D ambiguous. The CDR3 extends over 13 amino acids. From germline, CDR1 is SNHLY and CDR2 FYNNEI. V dropped 4 bases and J dropped 5 bases, with 11 bases sitting between them. DNA for the CDR3: TGTGCCAGCAGTGGTGATCTAATAACTGAAGCTTTCTTT. As protein: CASSGDLITEAFF.

The chain couples TRBV7-6 to TRBJ2-3, with 12 positions matching TRBD2. The trim removed 5 bases at V and 4 bases at J, leaving 4 bases unmatched. Germline lookup yields CDR1 SGHVS and CDR2 FNYEAQ. The length of the CDR3 is 15 residues. In DNA, the CDR3 is TGTGCCAGCAGCCCGTGGACTAGCGGGGCAGATACGCAGTATTTT. This gives the protein CASSPWTSGADTQYF.

This clone was seen a handful of times. V usage is TRBV2 and J usage is TRBJ2-3; no reliable D call. Trimming stripped 0 bases from V and 2 bases from J, with 9 bases between. Germline V gene sequence: CDR1 SNHLY, CDR2 FYNNEI. CDR3 length: 15 amino acids. The CDR3 loop is CASSEARTDTDTQYF. The CDR3 DNA is TGTGCCAGCAGTGAAGCGCGGACCGACACAGATACGCAGTATTTT.

This chain links TRBV28 with TRBJ1-1; 7 bases fit TRBD1. There are 13 residues in the CDR3. V trimming: 9 bases; J trimming: 5 bases; junction bases outside the gene matches: 9. Germline assignment: CDR1 MDHEN and CDR2 SYDVKM. The CDR3 region has the DNA TGTGCCAGTCGAAGGGGGCGCTCAACTGAAGCTTTCTTT. Its protein is CASRRGRSTEAFF.

V usage is TRBV27 and J usage is TRBJ2-5; no clear D. V was shortened by 1 base and J by 4 bases, with 7 bases between the two germline ends. The CDR3 runs to 13 residues. Germline CDR1 MNHEY, CDR2 SMNVEV (reference sequence). As DNA, the CDR3 is TGTGCCAGCAGTTTATACCAGGCAGAGACCCAGTACTTC. This codes for CASSLYQAETQYF.

The chain carries TRBV3-1 (or the pseudogene TRBV3-2) and TRBJ2-1, with 9 bases matching TRBD2. J lost 2 bases, V lost 0 bases, and 8 bases had no gene match. The CDR3 has 18 residues. Germline loops: CDR1 LGHDT, CDR2 YNNKEL (reference sequence). CDR3 sequence reads: CASSQDVAAGGPYNEQFF. CDR3 DNA sequence: TGTGCCAGCAGCCAAGATGTTGCGGCGGGGGGGCCCTACAATGAGCAGTTCTTC.

V usage is TRBV29-1 and J usage is TRBJ1-4; 9 nucleotides match TRBD1. V was pared by 5 bases and J by 7 bases, with 8 bases of the junction left unmatched. Looked up from germline, CDR1 is SQVTM and CDR2 is ANQGSEA. The CDR3 covers 14 residues. CDR3 DNA sequence: TGCAGCGTTAGCCACAGGGGGCCGGGTGAAAAACTGTTTTTT. This codes for CSVSHRGPGEKLFF.

The chain carries TRBV7-2 and TRBJ1-5; 8 nucleotides match TRBD1. This CDR3 spans 15 amino acids. The germline gives CDR1 SGHTA, CDR2 FQGNSA. V gave up 3 bases and J gave up 5 bases; unmatched junction bases: 6. Written as DNA, the CDR3 is TGTGCCAGCAGCTTCGTCGGACAGGGATATCAGCCCCAGCATTTT. It codes for CASSFVGQGYQPQHF.

This rearrangement joins TRBV5-4 to TRBJ1-1; tentative D call: TRBD1 (6 bases). V dropped 3 bases and J dropped 1 base, with 16 bases sitting between them. Germline CDR1 and CDR2: SGHNT and YYREEE (reference sequence). The CDR3 loop spans 16 amino acids. CDR3 coding DNA: TGTGCCAGCAGCTCGGGTCCGAGGACAGAGAACACTGAAGCTTTCTTT. Residues: CASSSGPRTENTEAFF.

This chain uses TRBV3-1 (or the pseudogene TRBV3-2) with TRBJ2-7; TRBD1 matches at 9 bases. The ends lost 4 bases at V and 0 bases at J; junction bases unmatched: 10. This CDR3 is 17 amino acids long. Germline CDR1 LGHDT, CDR2 YNNKEL (reference sequence). CDR3 protein: CASSPSSGQGNSYEQYF. The CDR3 DNA follows: TGTGCCAGCAGCCCTTCCTCCGGACAGGGGAACTCCTACGAGCAGTACTTC.

The chain joins TRBV5-4 to TRBJ2-2; D is unresolved. CDR1 is SGHNT, CDR2 YYREEE, per germline (reference sequence). The CDR3 runs to 17 residues. Trimming stripped 4 bases from V and 4 bases from J, with 20 bases between. CDR3 nucleotide sequence: TGTGCCAGCAGCCTCGGCAGTACGACACCCCCCACCGGGGAGCTGTTTTTT. This translates into CASSLGSTTPPTGELFF.

The J gene is TRBJ2-7, the V gene TRBV5-1, with 9 bases aligning to TRBD1. Trimming removed 0 bases from V and 5 bases from J; junction bases left unmatched: 6. This CDR3 region has 15 residues. Germline-derived CDR1 and CDR2 are SGHRS and YFSETQ. In DNA, the CDR3 is TGCGCCAGCAGCTTGGGGGACAGGGAGGTCGACGAGCAGTACTTC. Amino acids: CASSLGDREVDEQYF.

As to this clone: The sample holds other DNA sequences that translate to the same CDR3. The rearrangement joins TRBV11-2 to TRBJ2-1; 9 nucleotides agree with TRBD1. Germline values: CDR1 SGHAT, CDR2 FQNNGV. This CDR3 is built from 15 residues. Trimming took 5 bases from V and 1 from J; bases not matched to a gene: 3. The CDR3 spells CASSPGTGSYNEQFF. In nucleotides, the CDR3 is TGTGCCAGCAGCCCTGGGACAGGGTCCTACAATGAGCAGTTCTTC.

The chain combines TRBV13 with TRBJ2-7, with 9 positions matching TRBD1. CDR1 and CDR2 (germline): PRHDT, FYEKMQ (reference sequence). J lost 9 bases, V lost 5 bases, and 8 bases had no gene match. The length of the CDR3 is 13 residues. In nucleotides, the CDR3 is TGTGCCAGCAGCACGGCGGGACAGGGAGGGCAGTACTTC. The encoded protein is CASSTAGQGGQYF.

The chain couples TRBV5-1 to TRBJ1-4, with D perhaps TRBD1 (5 bases). V lost 4 bases and J lost 1, with 8 bases in between. The germline V gene has CDR1 SGHRS and CDR2 YFSETQ. The CDR3 has 14 residues. The CDR3 protein is CASSTGVTNEKLFF. The CDR3 DNA reads TGCGCCAGCAGCACGGGGGTAACTAATGAAAAACTGTTTTTT.

CDR3 sequence reads: CASSLGTGSTGELFF. The CDR3 DNA reads TGTGCCAGCAGCTTAGGGACAGGGAGCACCGGGGAGCTGTTTTTT. J is TRBJ2-2 and V is TRBV11-2; 8 positions match TRBD1. Germline V gene lookup returns CDR1 SGHAT and CDR2 FQNNGV. The V gene end was trimmed by 1 base and the J gene end by 4 bases; junction bases not matched to a gene: 2. CDR3 length equals 15 residues.

This clone occurred a few times. The chain has TRBV7-7 and TRBJ2-5, with a weak D call TRBD1 (7 bases). The V gene lost 4 bases and the J gene lost 4 bases, with 19 bases spanning the gap. The CDR3 length is 16 residues. The germline V gene has CDR1 SSHAT and CDR2 FNYEAQ (reference sequence). The CDR3 region has the DNA TGTGCCAGCAGCTCCGGGACAGCGAGGGAGGCAGAGACCCAGTACTTC. It encodes CASSSGTAREAETQYF.

This rearrangement joins TRBV23-1 to TRBJ1-3, with D possibly being TRBD1 (5 bases). TRBV23-1 is noted as an ORF with a role that remains uncertain. Trimming removed 4 bases at V and 4 bases at J, with 20 bases between. CDR3 length: 17 residues. Written as DNA, the CDR3 is TGCGCCAGCAGTCCACCAACGGGGCCCTCGCAAGGAAACACCATATATTTT. This sequence encodes CASSPPTGPSQGNTIYF.

J is TRBJ1-2 and V is TRBV19; 9 bases match TRBD1. Losses at the gene ends were 4 bases for V and 4 bases for J; bases not matched to a gene: 13. The CDR3 runs to 17 residues. Germline V gives CDR1 LNHDA, CDR2 SQIVND (reference sequence). Here the CDR3 reads CASSRAVGTGTSYGYTF. The CDR3 DNA sequence: TGTGCCAGTAGTAGGGCAGTGGGGACAGGGACCTCCTATGGCTACACCTTC.

The gene calls are TRBV7-2 and TRBJ1-3, with TRBD1 matching over 8 bases. Germline V gene lookup returns CDR1 SGHTA and CDR2 FQGNSA. V lost 3 bases to trimming and J lost 2 bases; unmatched junction nucleotides: 3. This CDR3 region has 15 residues. The CDR3 loop reads CASSFTTGAGNTIYF. CDR3 bases: TGTGCCAGCAGCTTTACGACAGGGGCTGGAAACACCATATATTTT.